This T cell receptor (beta chain) was recovered during a study of CD8 T cells in Susac syndrome. Reverse transcription used about 0.45 to 1 ug RNA and random hexamers. Amplification of TCR beta CDR3 was carried out by immunoSEQ multiplex PCR, which covered 54 Vbeta and 13 Jbeta segments. TCRdb processed the immunoSEQ multiplex PCR reads anew with MiXCR; each CDR3 protein has one entry. The table records approximately 180,000 distinct CDR3 sequences, 90% to 97% of them present only once. Germline V CDR1 and CDR2: MNHEY, SVGAGI. The CDR3 loop spans 16 amino acids. The trim removed 4 bases at V and 2 bases at J, leaving 3 bases unmatched. The authors negatively isolated CD8+ and CD4+ T cells and FACS-enriched TEMRA cells.

The genes are TRBV6-5 and TRBJ2-3, with 13 bases identical to TRBD2. This receptor was identified in a human donor with multiple sclerosis. The sample comprised CD4+ T cells from PBMCs. The CDR3 reads CASSSTSGGNTDTQYF. The CDR3 nucleotides are TGTGCCAGCAGTTCGACTAGCGGGGGGAACACAGATACGCAGTATTTT.